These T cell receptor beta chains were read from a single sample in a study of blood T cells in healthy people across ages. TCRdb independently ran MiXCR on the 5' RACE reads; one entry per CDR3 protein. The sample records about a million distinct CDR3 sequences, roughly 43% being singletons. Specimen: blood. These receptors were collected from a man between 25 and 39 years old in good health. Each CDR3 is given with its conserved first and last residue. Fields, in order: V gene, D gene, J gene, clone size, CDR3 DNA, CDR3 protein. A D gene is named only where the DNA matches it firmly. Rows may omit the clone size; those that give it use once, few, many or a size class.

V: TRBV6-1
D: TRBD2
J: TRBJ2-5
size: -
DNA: TGTGCCAGCAGTGATGTGACTAGCGGTCCGAAGGAAGAGACCCAGTACTTC
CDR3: CASSDVTSGPKEETQYF

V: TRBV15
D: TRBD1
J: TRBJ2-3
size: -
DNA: TGTGCCACCGCTCTTGACAGGGGGGTTACGCATACGCAGTATTTT
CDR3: CATALDRGVTHTQYF

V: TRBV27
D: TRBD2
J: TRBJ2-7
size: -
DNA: TGTGCCAGCCACGGACTAGCGGGAGGAAACGAGCAGTACTTC
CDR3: CASHGLAGGNEQYF

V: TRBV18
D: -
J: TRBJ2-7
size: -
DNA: TGTGCCAGCTCACCACCCGGAGGCAGAACCTCCTACGAGCAGTACTTC
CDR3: CASSPPGGRTSYEQYF

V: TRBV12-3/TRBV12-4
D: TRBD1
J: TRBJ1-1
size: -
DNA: TGTGCCAGCCGGAGAGATAGACAGGGAAACACTGAAGCTTTCTTT
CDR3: CASRRDRQGNTEAFF

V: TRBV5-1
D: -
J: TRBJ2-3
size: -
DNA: TGCGTCAGCAGCGTGTCCGGGGAATTGGATACGCAGTATTTT
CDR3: CVSSVSGELDTQYF

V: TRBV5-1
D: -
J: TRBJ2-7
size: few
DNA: TGTGCCAGCAGCTTGGATCCGGGTACCTACGAGCAGTACTTC
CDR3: CASSLDPGTYEQYF

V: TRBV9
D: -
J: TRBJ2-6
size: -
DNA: TGTGCCAGCAGCGTATGGGCCCCTGGGGCCAACGTCCTGACTTTC
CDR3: CASSVWAPGANVLTF

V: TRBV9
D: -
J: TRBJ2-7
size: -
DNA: TGTGCCAGCAGCGCGCAACAGGGCTCCTACGAGCAGTACTTC
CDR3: CASSAQQGSYEQYF

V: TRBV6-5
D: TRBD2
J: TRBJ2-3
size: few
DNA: TGTGCCAGCAGTTTCGGACTAGCGGGGCTATCTAGCACAGATACGCAGTATTTT
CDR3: CASSFGLAGLSSTDTQYF

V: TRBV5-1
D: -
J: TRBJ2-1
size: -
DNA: TGCGCCAGCAGCTCCAGGACACTGGTCTCTGAGCAGTTCTTC
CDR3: CASSSRTLVSEQFF

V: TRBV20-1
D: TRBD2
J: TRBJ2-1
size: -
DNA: TGCAGTGCTAGACTAGCGGGGGGGCCTGTGGATGAGCAGTTCTTC
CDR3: CSARLAGGPVDEQFF

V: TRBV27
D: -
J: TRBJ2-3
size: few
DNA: TGTGCCAGCAGTTCATTACAGGGCCCCACAGATACGCAGTATTTT
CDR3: CASSSLQGPTDTQYF

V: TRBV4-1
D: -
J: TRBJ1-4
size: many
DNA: TGCGCCAGCAAACGCCTGGATGAAAAACTGTTTTTT
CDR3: CASKRLDEKLFF

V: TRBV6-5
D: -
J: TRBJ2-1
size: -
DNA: TGTGCCAGCAGTTACGCGCGACGCCACCGGGAGCAGTTCTTC
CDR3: CASSYARRHREQFF

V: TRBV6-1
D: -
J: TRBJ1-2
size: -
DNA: TGTGCCAGCAGTGAAATGATAGCTAACTATGGCTACACCTTC
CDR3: CASSEMIANYGYTF

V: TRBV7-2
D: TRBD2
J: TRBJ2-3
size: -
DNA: TGTGCCAGCAGCTTAGCGTCAGCGGGGACCCTAGATACGCAGTATTTT
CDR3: CASSLASAGTLDTQYF

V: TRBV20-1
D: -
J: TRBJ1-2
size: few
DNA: TGCAGTGCTAGGGATGGCAGAGTAGGGTATGGCTACACCTTC
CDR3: CSARDGRVGYGYTF

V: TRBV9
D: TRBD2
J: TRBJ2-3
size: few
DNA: TGTGCCAGCAGTGTGAGCGGGGCAACAGATACGCAGTATTTT
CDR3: CASSVSGATDTQYF

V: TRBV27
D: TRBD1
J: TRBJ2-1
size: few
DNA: TGTGCCAGCAGTATAGGACAGGGTCCTTTCGATGAGCAGTTCTTC
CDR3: CASSIGQGPFDEQFF

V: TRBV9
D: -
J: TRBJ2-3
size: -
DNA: TGTGCCAGCAGCGTAGCTTCTAGTACCCGCACAGATACGCAGTATTTT
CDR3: CASSVASSTRTDTQYF

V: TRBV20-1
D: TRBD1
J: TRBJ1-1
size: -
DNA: TGCAGTGCTAGAACGGGACAGGGGAACACTGAAGCTTTCTTT
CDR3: CSARTGQGNTEAFF

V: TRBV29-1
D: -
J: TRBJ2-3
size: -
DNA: TGCAGCGTTCGGCAGAAATACACAGATACGCAGTATTTT
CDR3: CSVRQKYTDTQYF

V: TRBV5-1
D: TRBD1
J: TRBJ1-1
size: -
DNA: TGCGCCAGCAGCGCCGGACAGGGGGGCATGAACACTGAAGCTTTCTTT
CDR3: CASSAGQGGMNTEAFF

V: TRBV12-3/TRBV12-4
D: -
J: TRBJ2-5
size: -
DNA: TGTGCCAGCAACTTTAGGATCGGAGAGACCCAGTACTTC
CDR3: CASNFRIGETQYF

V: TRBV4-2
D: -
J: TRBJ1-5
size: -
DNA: TGTGCCAGCAGCCAAGTCTCGGGAGGGACACTAGGCAATCAGCCCCAGCATTTT
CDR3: CASSQVSGGTLGNQPQHF

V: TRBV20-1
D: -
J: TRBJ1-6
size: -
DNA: TGCAGTGCTAGAGCACAGGGCTTGACACCCCTCCACTTT
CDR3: CSARAQGLTPLHF

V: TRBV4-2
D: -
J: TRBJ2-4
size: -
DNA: TGTGCCAGCTCGACTCGCCTAGAAGGGTTAGCCAAAAACATTCAGTACTTC
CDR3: CASSTRLEGLAKNIQYF

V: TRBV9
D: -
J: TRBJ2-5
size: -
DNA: TGTGCCAGCAGCGTAGCGGGAGACAGTTTCGGGGAGCAGTACTTC
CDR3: CASSVAGDSFGEQYF

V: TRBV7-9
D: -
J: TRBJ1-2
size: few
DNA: TGTGCCAGTGGACTCCGATCCTATGGCTACACCTTC
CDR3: CASGLRSYGYTF

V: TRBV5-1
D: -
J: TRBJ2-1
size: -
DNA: TGCGCCAGCAGCCCCTCTGTGGGGCTCAATGAGCAGTTCTTC
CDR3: CASSPSVGLNEQFF

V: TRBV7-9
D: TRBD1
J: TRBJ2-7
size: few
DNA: TGTGCCAGCAGCATACAGGGGGTCGTCTACGAGCAGTACTTC
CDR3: CASSIQGVVYEQYF

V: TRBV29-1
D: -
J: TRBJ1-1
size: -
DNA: TGCAGCGTTGGAAAGGGGCCACTAAAGGGGACTGAAGCTTTCTTT
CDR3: CSVGKGPLKGTEAFF

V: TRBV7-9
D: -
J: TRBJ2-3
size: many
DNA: TGTGCCAGCAGCTTATCCTTGGGGGCAGATACGCAGTATTTT
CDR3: CASSLSLGADTQYF

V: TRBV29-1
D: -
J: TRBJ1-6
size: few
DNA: TGCAGCGTTGGGGACGGAGCGTCACCCCTCCACTTT
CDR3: CSVGDGASPLHF

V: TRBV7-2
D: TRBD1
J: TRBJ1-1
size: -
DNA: TGTGCCAGCAGGTTAGAGGGACAGGGGTACGCTGAAGCTTTCTTT
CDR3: CASRLEGQGYAEAFF

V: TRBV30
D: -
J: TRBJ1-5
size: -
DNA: TGTGCCTGGAGTGTACGGGGGGTTAGGGATCAGCCCCAGCATTTT
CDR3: CAWSVRGVRDQPQHF

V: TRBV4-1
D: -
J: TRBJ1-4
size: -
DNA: TGCGCCAGCAGCCAAGCCGAGGAGGGTGAAAAACTGTTTTTT
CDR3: CASSQAEEGEKLFF

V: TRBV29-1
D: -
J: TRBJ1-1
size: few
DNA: TGCAGCGTCCTAGGGACGGAGAACACTGAAGCTTTCTTT
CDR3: CSVLGTENTEAFF

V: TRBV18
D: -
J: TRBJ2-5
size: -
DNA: TGTGCCAGCTCACCCAGGGTGAAGCAAGAGACCCAGTACTTC
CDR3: CASSPRVKQETQYF

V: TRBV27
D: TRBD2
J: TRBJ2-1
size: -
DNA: TGTGCCAGCAGTTTATTTCCGGGGGGGCCAAGTGAGCAGTTCTTC
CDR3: CASSLFPGGPSEQFF

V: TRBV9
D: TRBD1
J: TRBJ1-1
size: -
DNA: TGTGCCAGCAGCGAGATGGGACAGCTGAACACTGAAGCTTTCTTT
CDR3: CASSEMGQLNTEAFF

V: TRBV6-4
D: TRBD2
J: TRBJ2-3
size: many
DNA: TGTGCCAGCAGCGGATCAGCGGGGGGGTCAGATACGCAGTATTTT
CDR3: CASSGSAGGSDTQYF

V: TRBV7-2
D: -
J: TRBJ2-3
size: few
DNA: TGTGCCGTCGGTACAGATACGCAGTATTTT
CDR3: CAVGTDTQYF

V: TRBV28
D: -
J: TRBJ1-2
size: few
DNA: TGTGCCAGCAGGAGAGCAGTAGAGTATGGCTACACCTTC
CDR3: CASRRAVEYGYTF

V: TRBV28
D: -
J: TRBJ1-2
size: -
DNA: TGTGCCAGCATCATGGGAGTGGGACTACAGCCGTTAGGCTACACCTTC
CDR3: CASIMGVGLQPLGYTF

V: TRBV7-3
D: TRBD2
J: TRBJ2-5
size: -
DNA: TGTGCCAGCAGCCTAATAGCGGGGAGACAAGAGACCCAGTACTTC
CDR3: CASSLIAGRQETQYF

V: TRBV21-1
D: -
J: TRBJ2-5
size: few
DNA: TGTGCCAGCAGCAGCGGACAGGGGATGAAGACCCAGTACTTC
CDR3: CASSSGQGMKTQYF

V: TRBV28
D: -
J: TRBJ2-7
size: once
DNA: TGTGTCAGCAGTTTAGACAGAACCTACGAGCAGTACTTC
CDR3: CVSSLDRTYEQYF

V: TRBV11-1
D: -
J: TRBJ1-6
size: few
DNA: TGTGCCAGCAGCTTATCGGCGGCGAGCTCCTATAATTCACCCCTCCACTTT
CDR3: CASSLSAASSYNSPLHF

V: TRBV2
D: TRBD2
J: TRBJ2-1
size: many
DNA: TGTGCCAGCAGTGAAGAGACTAGCGGGGGGAATGAGCAGTTCTTC
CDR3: CASSEETSGGNEQFF

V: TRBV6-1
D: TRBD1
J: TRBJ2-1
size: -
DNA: TGTGCCAGCAGTGCAGCCACAGGGGGCAATGAGCAGTTCTTC
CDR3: CASSAATGGNEQFF

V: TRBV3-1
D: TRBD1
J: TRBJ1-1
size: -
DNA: TGTGCCAGCAGCTTAACCGGGACAGGGGGCTATCGAGCTTTCTTT
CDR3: CASSLTGTGGYRAFF

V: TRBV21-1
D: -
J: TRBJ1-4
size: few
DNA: TGTGCCAGCAGCAACGGTCGGATGAATGAAAAACTGTTTTTT
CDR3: CASSNGRMNEKLFF

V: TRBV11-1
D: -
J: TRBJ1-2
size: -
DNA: TGTGCCAGCAGCTTGGGCCCTTTTGGCTACACCTTC
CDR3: CASSLGPFGYTF

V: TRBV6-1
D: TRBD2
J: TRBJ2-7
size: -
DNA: TGTGCCAGCTTCCGGGAGGGCCACGAGCAGTACTTC
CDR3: CASFREGHEQYF